This paragraph reports one T cell receptor beta chain. Its target is not known. The sample is drawn from a study of PD-1 blockade in classical Hodgkin lymphoma. General study results and limits: Diversity similar to that of newly diagnosed patients was seen at baseline in complete responders. Lower baseline TCR diversity was reported for newly diagnosed patients than for healthy donors.

TCRdb's table, derived via immunoSEQ multiplex PCR, lists solely in-frame clones and lacks some. In the table there are about 22,000 clones, about 80% of which are singletons. Every patient was affected by relapse after autologous stem cell transplantation, while exposure to brentuximab vedotin was not uniform. V lost 6 bases and J lost 3, with 12 bases in between. The germline V gene encodes CDR1 MNHEY and CDR2 SVGAGI. The CDR3 extends over 14 amino acids. The source material was peripheral blood mononuclear cells (PBMCs), sampled before the second cycle of nivolumab. The V gene is TRBV6-5, the J gene TRBJ1-5, with D perhaps TRBD1 (6 bases). The TCR originated in a human donor with classical Hodgkin lymphoma. In DNA form, the CDR3 reads TGTGCCAGCAGAACTACAGGGAACAATCAGCCCCAGCATTTT. This translates into CASRTTGNNQPQHF.